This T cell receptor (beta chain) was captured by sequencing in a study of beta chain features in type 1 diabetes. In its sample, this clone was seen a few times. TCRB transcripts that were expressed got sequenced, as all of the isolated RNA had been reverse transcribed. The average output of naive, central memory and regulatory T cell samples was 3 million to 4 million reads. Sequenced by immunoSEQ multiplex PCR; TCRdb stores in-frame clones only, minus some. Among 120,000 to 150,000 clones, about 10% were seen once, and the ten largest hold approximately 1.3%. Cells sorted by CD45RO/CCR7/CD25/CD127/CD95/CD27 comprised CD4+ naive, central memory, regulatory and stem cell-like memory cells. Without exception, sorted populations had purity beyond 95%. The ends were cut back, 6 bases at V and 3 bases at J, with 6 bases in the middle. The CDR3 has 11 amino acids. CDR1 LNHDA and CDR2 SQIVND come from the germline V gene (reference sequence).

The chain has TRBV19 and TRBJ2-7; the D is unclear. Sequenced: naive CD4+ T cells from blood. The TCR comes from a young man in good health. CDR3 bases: TGTGCCAGTAGGAGCTACTACGAGCAGTACTTC. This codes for CASRSYYEQYF.